This T cell receptor beta chain appears in the sequencing data of a study of T cells after posttransplantation cyclophosphamide. Cyclophosphamide on days +3 and +4 followed busulfan-fludarabine conditioning and a marrow graft. The protocol was immunoSEQ multiplex PCR, while the TCRdb copy is restricted to in-frame clones and leaves out a portion. The sample carries about 2,500 clones, approximately 81% recorded once. Note on this clone: Its antigen is unidentified.

Study-level points and caveats: Recipient CMV seropositivity and CMV reactivation strongly tracked TRB clonality.

This CDR3 is 15 amino acids long. V gave up 1 base and J gave up 2 bases, with 13 bases separating them. Germline V gene sequence: CDR1 SGHRS, CDR2 YFSETQ. The V gene is TRBV5-1, the J gene TRBJ2-7, with D possibly matching TRBD1 (6 bases). The sequencing used PBMCs, collected after allogeneic stem cell transplant with posttransplant cyclophosphamide. This clonotype originated in a young adult male patient who received an allogeneic stem cell transplant from a related donor, was CMV-positive, and had acute GVHD only. Some T cells could come from the graft donor. The DNA of the CDR3 is TGCGCCAGCAGCTTGAGGCAGGGGCTAACCTACGAGCAGTACTTC. It encodes CASSLRQGLTYEQYF.